This TCR beta chain is from a study of T cell changes during pregnancy in multiple sclerosis. The V end was cut by 1 base, the J end by 7 bases, with 19 bases between. Germline values: CDR1 KGHSH, CDR2 LQKENI. This CDR3 is 16 amino acids long. Profiling relied on immunoSEQ multiplex PCR, and the TCRdb table lists in-frame clones only, not all of them. The table includes some 81,000 clones, 93% detected once. This material consisted of peripheral blood, taken after pregnancy. This receptor was obtained from a female donor in good health, enrolled as a control in a pregnancy study. This rearrangement joins TRBV18 to TRBJ1-1; D possibly corresponds to TRBD1 (6 bases). The CDR3 here is CASSPLGGALPLEAFF. The DNA of the CDR3 is TGTGCCAGCTCACCACTGGGGGGGGCGCTTCCCCTTGAAGCTTTCTTT. The entire variable domain, with the rest obtained from reference TRBV18 and TRBJ1-1, is as follows: NAGVMQNPRHLVRRRGQEARLRCSPMKGHSHVYWYRQLPEEGLKFMVYLQKENIIDESGMPKERFSAEFPKEGPSILRIQQVVRGDSAAYFCASSPLGGALPLEAFFGQGTRLTVV.